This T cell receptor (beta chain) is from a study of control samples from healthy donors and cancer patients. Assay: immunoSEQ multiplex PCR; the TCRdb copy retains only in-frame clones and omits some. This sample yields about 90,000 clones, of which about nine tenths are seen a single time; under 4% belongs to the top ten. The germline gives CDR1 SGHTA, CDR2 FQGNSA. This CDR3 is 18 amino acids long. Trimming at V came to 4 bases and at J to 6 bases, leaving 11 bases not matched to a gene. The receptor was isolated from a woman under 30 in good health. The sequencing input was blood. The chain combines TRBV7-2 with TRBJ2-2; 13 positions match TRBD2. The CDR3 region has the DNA TGTGCCAGCAGCTCCCCTTTACTAGCGGGGGGGCTTCCCGGGGAGCTGTTTTTT. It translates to CASSSPLLAGGLPGELFF.